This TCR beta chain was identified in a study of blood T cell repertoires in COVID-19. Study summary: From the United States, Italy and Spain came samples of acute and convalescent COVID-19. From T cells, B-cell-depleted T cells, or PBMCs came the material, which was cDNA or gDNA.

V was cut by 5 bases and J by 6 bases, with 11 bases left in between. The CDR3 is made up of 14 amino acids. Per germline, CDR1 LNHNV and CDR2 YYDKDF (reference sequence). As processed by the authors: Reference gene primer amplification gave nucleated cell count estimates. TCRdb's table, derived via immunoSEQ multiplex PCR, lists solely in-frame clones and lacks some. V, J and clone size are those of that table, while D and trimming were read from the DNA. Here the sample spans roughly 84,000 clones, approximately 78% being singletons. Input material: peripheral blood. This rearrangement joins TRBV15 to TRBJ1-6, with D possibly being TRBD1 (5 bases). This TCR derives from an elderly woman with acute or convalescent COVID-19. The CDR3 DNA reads TGTGCCACCAGCGGCGACAGCTCTAATTCACCCCTCCACTTT. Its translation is CATSGDSSNSPLHF.